A selection of T cell receptor beta chains follows, all from one sample in a study of CD8 T cells in Susac syndrome. In TCRdb, the immunoSEQ multiplex PCR reads were re-called with MiXCR into one record per CDR3 protein. The data hold under 80,000 distinct CDR3 sequences, with over 85% observed a single time. What was sequenced was CD8+ T cells from PBMCs. These receptors were taken from a human donor with multiple sclerosis. Each CDR3 is given without its conserved first and last residue.

v_gene	j_gene	CDR3aa
TRBV11-2	TRBJ1-1	ASSLDSMNTEAF
TRBV9	TRBJ1-1	ASSAWGLEAF
TRBV14	TRBJ1-1	ASSRHSPTEAF
TRBV4-3	TRBJ2-7	ASSQDGTGRRDEQY
TRBV9	TRBJ1-3	ASSGDRRGSGNTIY
TRBV19	TRBJ1-1	ASSLGPGTGAGTEAF
TRBV30	TRBJ1-1	AWSVPLPEAF
TRBV29-1	TRBJ2-2	SVAGISTGELF
TRBV6-2/TRBV6-3	TRBJ1-5	ASSGRGAIQPQH
TRBV3-1	TRBJ2-1	ASSKNRDPYNEQF
TRBV6-2/TRBV6-3	TRBJ2-7	ASSTLGVEQY
TRBV7-9	TRBJ2-7	ASSFERTSGKSYEQY
TRBV5-1	TRBJ2-7	ASSLRQGMNDEQY
TRBV5-6	TRBJ1-1	ASSVGQGMGTEAF
TRBV6-5	TRBJ1-1	ASSYLDQKGRRTEAF
TRBV27	TRBJ1-4	ASSLGRSNEKLF
TRBV27	TRBJ2-7	ASSLSIQGIYEQY
TRBV5-6	TRBJ2-7	ASSSTSGAYEQY
TRBV7-2	TRBJ1-3	ASSPQGLGSGNTIY
TRBV23-1	TRBJ2-7	ASSPTGGNEQY
TRBV19	TRBJ2-1	ASSIDDPGGPNEQF
TRBV4-1	TRBJ1-2	ASSQRQGYGYT
TRBV5-1	TRBJ1-5	ASSFGTGGQPQH
TRBV27	TRBJ2-7	ASSLTASYEQY
TRBV29-1	TRBJ1-5	SVGGGNQPQH